Shown below are 21 T cell receptor beta chains from a single sample sequenced in a study of blood T cells in healthy people across ages. A J-beta primer mix and a sample-barcoded 5' primer were used in a second PCR of roughly 6 to 11 cycles. TCRdb re-analysed the 5' RACE reads in MiXCR, keeping a single row per CDR3 protein. This table has roughly 1.9 million distinct CDR3 sequences, roughly two fifths appearing once. What was sequenced was blood. The source is a human donor in good health.

The table lists this clonotype with a few counts. V usage is TRBV20-1 and J usage is TRBJ2-5; D is perhaps TRBD1 (5 bases). The end of the DNA fits TRBJ2-7 better, so the J call may be wrong. CDR1 and CDR2 from the germline V gene are DFQATT and SNEGSKA (reference sequence). This CDR3 is built from 13 residues. CDR3 region: CSARLTGLIEQYF. As DNA, the CDR3 is TGCAGTGCTAGGTTAACAGGTTTGATCGAGCAGTACTTC.

The genes are TRBV20-1 and TRBJ1-5; no clear D. Per germline, CDR1 DFQATT and CDR2 SNEGSKA (reference sequence). Trimming removed 1 base at V and 5 bases at J, with 9 bases between. The CDR3 is made up of 13 amino acids. DNA for the CDR3: TGCAGTGCTAGAGGTGTAATTTATCAGCCCCAGCATTTT. It codes for CSARGVIYQPQHF.

Only a few counts were recorded for this clonotype. The genes are TRBV7-8 and TRBJ1-1, with D possibly TRBD1 on 5 matching bases. The V gene's germline CDR1 is SGHVS and CDR2 FQNEAQ. This CDR3 region has 16 residues. V was trimmed by 2 bases and J by 4 bases, leaving 17 bases between them. The CDR3 is CASSLSRAVGRTEAFF. In DNA form, the CDR3 reads TGTGCCAGCAGCTTATCCAGGGCTGTGGGTCGCACTGAAGCTTTCTTT.

Here the CDR3 DNA reads TGCGCCAGCAGCTTGGAGAGCCAGGTTCTACGAGGGCAGTACTTC. Translated, it gives CASSLESQVLRGQYF. The chain combines TRBV5-1 with TRBJ2-5; D is possibly TRBD2 (5 bases). This CDR3 spans 15 amino acids. The V and J ends lost 0 bases and 11 bases respectively, with 20 bases between them. The V gene's germline CDR1 is SGHRS and CDR2 YFSETQ.

The rearrangement links TRBV3-1 to TRBJ1-2, with D perhaps TRBD1 (6 bases). Germline V CDR1 and CDR2: LGHDT, YNNKEL (reference sequence). The V end lost 1 base, the J end lost 4 bases, and 13 bases lay between the germline ends. The CDR3 runs to 15 residues. The CDR3 protein is CASSQGRGPGYGYTF. CDR3 DNA sequence: TGTGCCAGCAGCCAAGGTCGGGGGCCAGGCTATGGCTACACCTTC.

This chain connects TRBV15 to TRBJ2-4; D could derive from TRBD1 or TRBD2 (5 bases each). Judging by the DNA end, TRBJ2-7 fits better; the J call may be wrong. In germline, CDR1 is LNHNV, CDR2 YYDKDF (reference sequence). This CDR3 region has 14 residues. The CDR3 loop reads CATSRDRGVFEQYF. CDR3 nucleotides: TGTGCCACCAGCAGAGATCGGGGCGTTTTCGAGCAGTACTTC.

The chain links TRBV5-1 to TRBJ2-7; the D is unclear. V lost 0 bases, J lost 1 base, and 8 bases lay in between. Per germline, CDR1 SGHRS and CDR2 YFSETQ. The CDR3 has 14 residues. The CDR3 is CASSLGFTSYEQYF. The DNA for the CDR3 is TGCGCCAGCAGCTTGGGGTTTACGTCCTACGAGCAGTACTTC.

The rearrangement links TRBV2 to TRBJ1-1, with D perhaps matching TRBD1 (6 bases). The CDR3 runs to 14 residues. In germline, CDR1 is SNHLY, CDR2 FYNNEI. The V end lost 4 bases, the J end lost 3 bases, and 12 bases lay between the germline ends. CDR3 coding DNA: TGTGCCAGCAGTGGCACAGGGTGGGACACTGAAGCTTTCTTT. Amino acids: CASSGTGWDTEAFF. The whole variable domain, filled in from reference TRBV2 and TRBJ1-1, reads EPEVTQTPSHQVTQMGQEVILRCVPISNHLYFYWYRQILGQKVEFLVSFYNNEISEKSEIFDDQFSVERPDGSNFTLKIRSTKLEDSAMYFCASSGTGWDTEAFFGQGTRLTVV.

The genes are TRBV7-2 and TRBJ2-1, with 10 bases identical to TRBD2. This CDR3 has 15 residues. Germline-derived CDR1 and CDR2 are SGHTA and FQGNSA. V was pared by 10 bases and J by 3 bases, with 9 bases of the junction left unmatched. The CDR3 DNA is TGTGCCACACGTAGAAGCGGGGGGGTCTACAATGAGCAGTTCTTC. This codes for CATRRSGGVYNEQFF.

This rearrangement joins TRBV12-3 or TRBV12-4 to TRBJ2-5; D may be TRBD1 (6 bases). V lost 3 bases, J lost 5 bases, and 16 bases lay in between. This CDR3 is 15 amino acids long. This CDR3 reads CASSFLSEGVETQYF. CDR3 bases: TGTGCCAGCAGTTTTCTGTCTGAGGGGGTCGAGACCCAGTACTTC.

This clonotype was observed a handful of times. The chain is built from TRBV6-5 and TRBJ2-7, with D tentatively TRBD1 or TRBD2 (6 bases each). Looked up from germline, CDR1 is MNHEY and CDR2 is SVGAGI. This CDR3 spans 15 amino acids. V was trimmed by 2 bases and J by 0 bases, leaving 11 bases between them. The CDR3 here is CASSYQWGASYEQYF. CDR3 DNA: TGTGCCAGCAGTTACCAATGGGGGGCCTCCTACGAGCAGTACTTC.

This rearrangement joins TRBV4-1 to TRBJ1-2; D is perhaps TRBD1 (5 bases). The CDR3 is 15 residues long. Per the germline V gene, CDR1 is MGHRA and CDR2 is YSYEKL. Trimming took off 1 base at V and 8 bases at J, with 17 bases between the two ends. CDR3 sequence: CASSQGDFRTVGYTF. CDR3 DNA sequence: TGCGCCAGCAGCCAAGGGGACTTCCGGACGGTCGGCTACACCTTC.

At least ten counts were recorded for this clonotype. The chain links TRBV4-1 to TRBJ2-7, with 8 bases matching TRBD2. The V and J ends lost 1 base and 3 bases, in that order; junction bases with no gene match: 8. This CDR3 contains 16 residues. The germline gives CDR1 MGHRA, CDR2 YSYEKL. The CDR3, as DNA: TGCGCCAGCAGCCAAGTCTTAGCGGGGACATACTACGAGCAGTACTTC. Translation: CASSQVLAGTYYEQYF.

The V and J genes are TRBV9 and TRBJ2-1; D unresolved. V gave up 4 bases and J gave up 3 bases, with 11 bases separating them. Germline CDR1 reads SGDLS; CDR2 reads YYNGEE. This CDR3 has 14 amino acids. The CDR3 loop reads CASSPLGNYNEQFF. The CDR3 DNA reads as TGTGCCAGCAGCCCGCTCGGTAACTACAATGAGCAGTTCTTC.

V usage is TRBV12-3 or TRBV12-4 and J usage is TRBJ1-6; no clear D gene. The CDR3 contains 15 residues. Trimming removed 1 base from V and 2 bases from J, with 6 bases in between. The CDR3, as DNA: TGTGCCAGCAGTTTAGGGGCAGCCTATAATTCACCCCTCCACTTT. Protein: CASSLGAAYNSPLHF.

CDR3 protein: CASSQATGLASSYEQYF. The CDR3 DNA is TGCGCCAGCAGCCAGGCTACGGGACTAGCGAGCTCCTACGAGCAGTACTTC. The chain employs TRBV4-3 and TRBJ2-7, with TRBD2 identical over 10 bases. Germline CDR1 is LGHNA and CDR2 is YSLEER. The CDR3 is 17 residues long. V shed 3 bases, J shed 0 bases, and the junction held 8 bases outside the gene matches.

This clonotype has only a few counts. The CDR3 spells CASSKRDGNTEAFF. The CDR3 bases are TGTGCCAGCAGCAAAAGGGACGGGAACACTGAAGCTTTCTTT. The chain combines TRBV7-2 with TRBJ1-1; a weak D match, TRBD1 (5 bases). The germline V gene encodes CDR1 SGHTA and CDR2 FQGNSA. The V gene lost 5 bases and the J gene lost 1 base, with 11 bases spanning the gap. The CDR3 runs to 14 residues.

The chain recombines TRBV7-2 with TRBJ1-5; D gene uncertain. With 6 bases removed from V and 7 bases from J, the gap between germline ends came to 10 bases. The V gene's germline CDR1 is SGHTA and CDR2 FQGNSA. The CDR3 is 12 residues long. CDR3 region: CASSRAGQPQHF. DNA for the CDR3: TGTGCCAGCAGTAGGGCGGGACAGCCCCAGCATTTT.

This clonotype was seen repeatedly, ten times or more. The rearrangement uses TRBV12-3 or TRBV12-4 and TRBJ2-7, with TRBD1 matching over 8 bases. This CDR3 has 13 amino acids. Trimming at V came to 5 bases and at J to 2 bases, leaving 2 bases not matched to a gene. The chain's CDR3 is CASSRQGTYEQYF. As DNA, the CDR3 is TGTGCCAGCAGTCGACAGGGGACCTACGAGCAGTACTTC.

At least ten counts were recorded for this clonotype. The chain links TRBV12-3 or TRBV12-4 to TRBJ2-2; no reliable D call. V shed 4 bases and J shed 4 bases, with 4 bases lying between them. The CDR3 covers 12 residues. The CDR3 coding sequence is TGTGCCAGCAGTTCTCGCACCGGGGAGCTGTTTTTT. Protein: CASSSRTGELFF.

V usage is TRBV4-3 and J usage is TRBJ2-5, with a tentative D call TRBD2 (7 bases). V lost 0 bases and J 5 bases, leaving 13 bases between the germline ends. Germline V lookup: CDR1 LGHNA, CDR2 YSLEER. The CDR3 has 15 amino acids. The CDR3 region is CASSQEGGRWETQYF. The CDR3, as DNA: TGCGCCAGCAGCCAAGAGGGGGGGCGCTGGGAGACCCAGTACTTC.